This TCR beta chain was obtained from a study of spatial heterogeneity in lung cancer. The overall study: Follow-up PBMC samples were sequenced when available, at a median of approximately 24 months after resection. Beta-chain sequences consistently outnumbered alpha-chain sequences in detection.

TCRdb used MiXCR to reprocess the 5' RACE reads, holding one entry per CDR3 protein. The table shows approximately 93,000 distinct CDR3 sequences, with less than 20% occurring only once. This sample's time point: blood at routine non-recurrence follow-up after resection. Sequencing of whole RNA from tumor, nontumor lung or frozen PBMC involved no sorting. Germline V gives CDR1 DFQATT, CDR2 SNEGSKA (reference sequence). The CDR3 totals 12 residues. V lost 4 bases, J lost 4 bases, and 2 bases stayed unmatched. Sequenced material: PBMCs, taken at follow-up. This sequence joins TRBV20-1 and TRBJ2-3; 7 positions agree with TRBD1. The origin of this receptor is a male donor with early-stage non-small cell lung cancer. The CDR3 DNA follows: TGCAGTGCTAAGCAGGGGGCAGATACGCAGTATTTT. It translates to CSAKQGADTQYF.